The present TCR beta chain was sequenced within a study of PD-L1 blockade in urothelial cancer (dated by TCRdb to the late 2010s). With respect to the entire study: All patients started therapy around 2014 and received atezolizumab 1,200 mg intravenously every 3 weeks. The study was an exploratory multi-omic analysis of somatic, immune and clinical correlates of response to PD-L1 blockade with atezolizumab in urothelial cancer. Pretreatment blood TCR-seq was available for about 30 patients, at least one posttreatment blood collection was obtained for about 24 patients, and tumor TCR-seq was available for about 24 patients. Durable clinical benefit meant progression-free survival longer than 6 months, and TCR features were also tested against progression-free and overall survival. Durable clinical benefit was achieved by nine patients but not by the remaining 20. Blood samples were analyzed 3 weeks after the start of treatment (second dose) and 6 weeks after the start of treatment. Blood samples gave median yields of about 150,000 T cells and 82,636 unique TCRs, along with a median clonality of approximately 0.084. In the same patients who had TCR sequencing, pretreatment tumors also underwent whole exome sequencing and RNA sequencing. Pretreatment tumor samples and matched peripheral blood, collected serially before and after atezolizumab treatment, underwent TCR sequencing. Twenty-five of 29 patients were identified as males with urothelial cancer of bladder origin, and a prior smoking history was reported by 18 of 29 patients. Patients had an ECOG performance status of 0 or 1 and had received between 0 and 3 prior chemotherapy regimens. Findings and caveats that apply to the study as a whole: Because the sample size was small (n ≈ 29) and many exploratory analyses were performed, the results are intended to be hypothesis-generating. Improved progression-free and overall survival was associated with having pretreatment peripheral blood TCR clonality below the median. Greater expansion of tumor-associated TCR clones in peripheral blood 3 weeks after the start of treatment was observed in patients with durable benefit (n ≈ 22, p = 0.022).

As regards this clone: Its antigen specificity is not known. Per-nucleotide qualities are absent, and no much larger clonotype sits a single base away.

To estimate absolute template abundance from read counts, synthetic TCR analog templates were spiked into each PCR. TCRbeta CDR3 regions were amplified from genomic DNA with bias-controlled V and J gene primers using the immunoSEQ assay. Sequencing of rearranged TCRbeta segments was done at approximately 20X coverage. In the authors' own workflow: Clustering was used to correct sequencing errors, and CDR3s were annotated against IMGT to assign V, D and J genes. Out-of-frame and stop-codon sequences were excluded, and only productive TCRbeta rearrangements were used in downstream analyses. Clonality was computed as one minus Shannon entropy normalized by the log of the number of unique productive sequences. Clones differing between time points or between blood and tumor were identified using Fisher's exact test with Benjamini-Hochberg correction, with an adjusted p below 0.01 applied as the threshold. This is the immuneACCESS table as TCRdb keeps it, with only in-frame sequences that have V and J called. A part of the clones is gone; compared with another copy, unresolved V genes explain less than half, and the rest is unexplained. Clonal size and the V and J genes are those of that table, whereas D and trimming came from the DNA. The sample profile shows fewer than 30,000 clones; 84% of them were found once. In total, the top ten clones hold 8% to 10% of the sample.

A total of approximately 27 patients with locally advanced or metastatic urothelial carcinoma, treated at Memorial Sloan Kettering on a trial protocol, made up the cohort. Peripheral blood mononuclear cells were collected from each patient pretreatment and during treatment, giving between 1 and 8 total time points per patient. The Qiagen DNeasy Blood extraction kit was used to purify genomic DNA from total PBMCs and tumor samples. PBMCs were collected pretreatment and during treatment, and were isolated and stored as previously described. The receptor was derived from a man in his sixties or seventies with urothelial cancer. The specimen comprised PBMCs, sampled around atezolizumab (anti-PD-L1) treatment.

The CDR3 reads CASTTDRVGAGYTF. The DNA sequence is as follows: TGTGCCAGTACCACCGACAGGGTCGGAGCGGGCTACACCTTC. The chain is made from TRBV19 and TRBJ1-2, and TRBD1 aligns with 7 junction nucleotides. CDR3 length: 14 amino acids, cysteine to phenylalanine. Only the CDR3 DNA stays, 42 bases, in frame from base 1. Relative to germline, V is missing 7 bases and J is missing 8 bases, with 13 bases of the junction outside any gene match. From the germline V gene (reference sequence), CDR1 is LNHDA and CDR2 is SQIVND.